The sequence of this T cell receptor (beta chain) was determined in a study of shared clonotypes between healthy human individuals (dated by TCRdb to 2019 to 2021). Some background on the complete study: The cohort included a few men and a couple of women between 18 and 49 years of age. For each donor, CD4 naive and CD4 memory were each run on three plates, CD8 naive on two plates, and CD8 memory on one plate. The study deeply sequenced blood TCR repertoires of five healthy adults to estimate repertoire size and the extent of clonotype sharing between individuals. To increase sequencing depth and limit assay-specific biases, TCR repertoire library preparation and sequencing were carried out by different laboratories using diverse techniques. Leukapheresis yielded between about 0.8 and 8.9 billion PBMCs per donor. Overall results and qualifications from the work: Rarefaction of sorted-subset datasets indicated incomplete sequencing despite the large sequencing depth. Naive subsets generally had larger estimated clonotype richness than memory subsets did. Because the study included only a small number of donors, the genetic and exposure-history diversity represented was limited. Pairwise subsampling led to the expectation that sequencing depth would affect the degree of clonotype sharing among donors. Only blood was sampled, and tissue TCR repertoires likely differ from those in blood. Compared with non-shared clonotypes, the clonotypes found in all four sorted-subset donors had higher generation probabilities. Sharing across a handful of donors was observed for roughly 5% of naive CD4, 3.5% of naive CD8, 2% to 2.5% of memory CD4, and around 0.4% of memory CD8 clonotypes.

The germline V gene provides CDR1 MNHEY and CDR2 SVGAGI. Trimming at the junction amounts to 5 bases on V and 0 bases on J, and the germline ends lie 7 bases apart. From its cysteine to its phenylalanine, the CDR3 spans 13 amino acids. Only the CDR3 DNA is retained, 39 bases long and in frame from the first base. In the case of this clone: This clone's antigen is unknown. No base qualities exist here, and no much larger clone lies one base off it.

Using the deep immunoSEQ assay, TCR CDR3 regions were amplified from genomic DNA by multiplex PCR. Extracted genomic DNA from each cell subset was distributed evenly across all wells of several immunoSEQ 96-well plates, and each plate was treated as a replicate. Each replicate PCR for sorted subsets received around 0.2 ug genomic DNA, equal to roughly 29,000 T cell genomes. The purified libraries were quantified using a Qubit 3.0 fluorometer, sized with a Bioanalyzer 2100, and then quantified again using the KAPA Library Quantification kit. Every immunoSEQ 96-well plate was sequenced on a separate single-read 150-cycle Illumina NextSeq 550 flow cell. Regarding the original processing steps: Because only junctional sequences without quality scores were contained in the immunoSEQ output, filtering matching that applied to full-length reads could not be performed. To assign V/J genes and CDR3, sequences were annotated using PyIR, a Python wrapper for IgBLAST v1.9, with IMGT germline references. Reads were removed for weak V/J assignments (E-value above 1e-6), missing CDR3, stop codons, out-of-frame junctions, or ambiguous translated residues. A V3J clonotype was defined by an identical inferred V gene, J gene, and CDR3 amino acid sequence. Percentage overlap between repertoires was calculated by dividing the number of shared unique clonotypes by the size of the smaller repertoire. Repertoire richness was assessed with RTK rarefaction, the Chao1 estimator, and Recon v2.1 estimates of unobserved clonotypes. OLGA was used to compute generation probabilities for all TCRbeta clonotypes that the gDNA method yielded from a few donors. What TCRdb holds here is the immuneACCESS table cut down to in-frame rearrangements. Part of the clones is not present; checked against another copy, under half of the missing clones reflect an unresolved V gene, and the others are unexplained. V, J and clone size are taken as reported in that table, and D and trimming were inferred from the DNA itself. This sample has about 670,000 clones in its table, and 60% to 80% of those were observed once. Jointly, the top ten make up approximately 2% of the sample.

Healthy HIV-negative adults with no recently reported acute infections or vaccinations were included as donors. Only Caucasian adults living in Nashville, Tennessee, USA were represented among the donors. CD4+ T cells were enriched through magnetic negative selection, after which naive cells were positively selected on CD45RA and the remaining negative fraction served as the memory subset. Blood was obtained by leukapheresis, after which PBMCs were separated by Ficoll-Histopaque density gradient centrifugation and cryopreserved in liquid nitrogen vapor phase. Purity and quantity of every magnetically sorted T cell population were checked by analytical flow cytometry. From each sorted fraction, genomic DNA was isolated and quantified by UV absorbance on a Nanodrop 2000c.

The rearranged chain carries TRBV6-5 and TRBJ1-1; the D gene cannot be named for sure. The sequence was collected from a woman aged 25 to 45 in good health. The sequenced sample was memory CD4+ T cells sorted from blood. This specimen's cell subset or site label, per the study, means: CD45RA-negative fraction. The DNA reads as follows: TGTGCCAGCAGTCGTCACCTGAACACTGAAGCTTTCTTT. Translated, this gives CASSRHLNTEAFF.